This TCR beta chain emerged from a study of cytomegalovirus exposure and HLA in healthy donors. The study's findings and limits: It was taken for granted in presence/absence analyses that sequencing depth across donors was roughly uniform. Some TCR beta chains (over 150 of them) were listed as cytomegalovirus-associated. V- and J-gene trimming of TCR beta was linked (in a later analysis) to a missense DCLRE1C variant.

In the PCR, 60 Vbeta and 13 Jbeta primers were used. Data came from immunoSEQ multiplex PCR; TCRdb stores just in-frame clones and leaves some out. The sample lists approximately 150,000 clones; 68% were seen once. Points on this clone: Its antigen is unknown.

V lost 1 base to trimming and J lost 6 bases, with 13 bases between them. Germline assignment: CDR1 SGHNT and CDR2 YENEEA. The CDR3 sequence is 15 residues long. The clonotype originates from a man aged 25 to 40 in good health and CMV-seropositive. This chain connects TRBV11-3 to TRBJ2-1; D perhaps matches TRBD1 (5 bases). Material: PBMCs. CDR3 amino acids: CASSLALAGSNEQFF. CDR3 DNA sequence: TGTGCCAGCAGCTTAGCGTTGGCAGGGTCCAATGAGCAGTTCTTC.